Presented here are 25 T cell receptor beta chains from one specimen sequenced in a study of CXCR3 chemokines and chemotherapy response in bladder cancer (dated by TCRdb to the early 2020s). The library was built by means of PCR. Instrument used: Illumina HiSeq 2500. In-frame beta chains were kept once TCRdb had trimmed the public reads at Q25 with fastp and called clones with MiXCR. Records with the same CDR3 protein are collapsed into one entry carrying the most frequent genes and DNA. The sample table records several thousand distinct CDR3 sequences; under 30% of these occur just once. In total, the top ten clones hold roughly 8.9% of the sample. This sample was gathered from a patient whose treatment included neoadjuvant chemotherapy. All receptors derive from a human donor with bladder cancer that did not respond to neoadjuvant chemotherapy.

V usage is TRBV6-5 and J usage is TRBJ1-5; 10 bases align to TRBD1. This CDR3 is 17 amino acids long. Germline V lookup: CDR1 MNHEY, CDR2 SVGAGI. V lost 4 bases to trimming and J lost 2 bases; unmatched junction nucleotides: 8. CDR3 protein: CASSSGTGAYGNQPQHF. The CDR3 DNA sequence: TGTGCCAGCAGTTCCGGGACAGGGGCCTATGGCAATCAGCCCCAGCATTTT.

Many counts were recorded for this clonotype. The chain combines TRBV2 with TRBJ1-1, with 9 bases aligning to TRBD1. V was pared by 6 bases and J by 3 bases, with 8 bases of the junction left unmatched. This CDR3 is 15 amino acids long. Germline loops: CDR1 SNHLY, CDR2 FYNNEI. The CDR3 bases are TGTGCCAGCAGGCAGGACAGGGGCCGGGACACTGAAGCTTTCTTT. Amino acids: CASRQDRGRDTEAFF.

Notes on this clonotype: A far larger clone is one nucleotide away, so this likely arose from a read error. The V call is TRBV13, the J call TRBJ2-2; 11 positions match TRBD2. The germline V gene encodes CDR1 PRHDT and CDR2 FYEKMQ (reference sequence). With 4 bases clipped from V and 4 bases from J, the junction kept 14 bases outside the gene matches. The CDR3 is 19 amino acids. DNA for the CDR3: TGTGCCAGCAGCTCCGGGGCTAGCGGGGGGCCCCTACTCACCGGGGAGCTGTTTTTT. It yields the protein CASSSGASGGPLLTGELFF.

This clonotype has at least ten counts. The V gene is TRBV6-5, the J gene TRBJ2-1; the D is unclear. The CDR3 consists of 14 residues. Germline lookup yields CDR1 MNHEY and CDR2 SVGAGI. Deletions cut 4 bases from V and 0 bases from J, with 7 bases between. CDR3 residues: CASSSISSYNEQFF. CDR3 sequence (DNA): TGTGCCAGCAGTTCGATAAGCTCCTACAATGAGCAGTTCTTC.

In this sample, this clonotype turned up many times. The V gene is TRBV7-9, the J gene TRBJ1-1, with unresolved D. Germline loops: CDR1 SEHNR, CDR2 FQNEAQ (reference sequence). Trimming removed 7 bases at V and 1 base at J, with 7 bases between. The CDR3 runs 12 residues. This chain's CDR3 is CASTWANTEAFF. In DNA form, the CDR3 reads TGTGCCAGCACTTGGGCGAACACTGAAGCTTTCTTT.

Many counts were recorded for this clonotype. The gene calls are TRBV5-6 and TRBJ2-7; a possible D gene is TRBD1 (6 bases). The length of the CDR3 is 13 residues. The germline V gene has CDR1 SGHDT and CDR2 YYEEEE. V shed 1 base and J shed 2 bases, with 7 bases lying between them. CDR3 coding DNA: TGTGCCAGCAGCTTGCCAGGGGCCTACGAGCAGTACTTC. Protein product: CASSLPGAYEQYF.

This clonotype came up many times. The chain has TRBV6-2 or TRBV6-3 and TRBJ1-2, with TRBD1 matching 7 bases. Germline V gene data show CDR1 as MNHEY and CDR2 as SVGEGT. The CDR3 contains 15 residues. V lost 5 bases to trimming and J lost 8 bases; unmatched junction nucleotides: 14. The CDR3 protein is CASSPQSRGHGGYTF. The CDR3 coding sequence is TGTGCCAGCAGTCCCCAGTCGAGGGGGCATGGAGGCTACACCTTC.

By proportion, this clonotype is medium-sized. The CDR3 DNA reads as TGTGCCAGCAGGCTATCGGGCTTGGACAATGAGCAGTTCTTC. This gives the protein CASRLSGLDNEQFF. The chain combines TRBV7-2 with TRBJ2-1; D gene unclear. V dropped 6 bases and J dropped 5 bases, with 14 bases sitting between them. CDR1 and CDR2 (germline): SGHTA, FQGNSA. The CDR3 runs 14 residues.

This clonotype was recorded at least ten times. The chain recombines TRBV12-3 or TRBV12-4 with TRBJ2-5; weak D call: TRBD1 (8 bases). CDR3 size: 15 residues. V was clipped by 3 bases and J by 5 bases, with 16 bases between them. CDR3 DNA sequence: TGTGCCAGCAGTTTCCAGACAGGGGAGGGGGAGACCCAGTACTTC. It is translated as CASSFQTGEGETQYF.

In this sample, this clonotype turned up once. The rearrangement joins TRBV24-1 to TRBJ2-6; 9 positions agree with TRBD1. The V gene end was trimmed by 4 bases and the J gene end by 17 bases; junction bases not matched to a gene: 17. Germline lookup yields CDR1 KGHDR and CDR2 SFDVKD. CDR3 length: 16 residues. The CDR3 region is CATSENRGREGANVTF. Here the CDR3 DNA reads TGTGCCACCAGTGAGAACAGGGGGCGTGAAGGGGCCAACGTGACTTTC.

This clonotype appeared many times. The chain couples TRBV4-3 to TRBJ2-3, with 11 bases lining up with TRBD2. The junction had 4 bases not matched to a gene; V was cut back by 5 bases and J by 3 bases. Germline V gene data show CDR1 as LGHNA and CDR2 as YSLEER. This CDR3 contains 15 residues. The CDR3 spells CASSLGLAATDTQYF. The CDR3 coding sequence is TGCGCCAGCAGCTTGGGACTAGCGGCAACAGATACGCAGTATTTT.

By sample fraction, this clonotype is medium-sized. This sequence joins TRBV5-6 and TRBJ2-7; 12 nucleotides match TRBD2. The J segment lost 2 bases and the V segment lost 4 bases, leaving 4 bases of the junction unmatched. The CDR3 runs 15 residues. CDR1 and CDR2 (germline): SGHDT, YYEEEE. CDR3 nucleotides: TGTGCCAGCAGCAAACTAGCGGGGGGTACCTACGAGCAGTACTTC. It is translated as CASSKLAGGTYEQYF.

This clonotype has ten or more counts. Here the CDR3 DNA reads TGTGCCAGCAGCTTAGCAGGGGCCCCGGATGGCTACACCTTC. Translating gives CASSLAGAPDGYTF. The V and J genes are TRBV11-2 and TRBJ1-2, with a tentative D call TRBD1 (6 bases). The germline gives CDR1 SGHAT, CDR2 FQNNGV. The length of the CDR3 is 14 residues. V was trimmed by 1 base and J by 6 bases, leaving 12 bases between them. Full variable domain (remainder filled in from reference TRBV11-2 and TRBJ1-2): EAGVAQSPRYKIIEKRQSVAFWCNPISGHATLYWYQQILGQGPKLLIQFQNNGVVDDSQLPKDRFSAERLKGVDSTLKIQPAKLEDSAVYLCASSLAGAPDGYTFGSGTRLTVV.

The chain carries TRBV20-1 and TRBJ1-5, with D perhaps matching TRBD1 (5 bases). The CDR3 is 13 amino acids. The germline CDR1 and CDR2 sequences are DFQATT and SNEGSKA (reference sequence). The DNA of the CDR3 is TGCAGCTCTGGGGGGGGACCTAATCAGCCCCAGCATTTT. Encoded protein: CSSGGGPNQPQHF.

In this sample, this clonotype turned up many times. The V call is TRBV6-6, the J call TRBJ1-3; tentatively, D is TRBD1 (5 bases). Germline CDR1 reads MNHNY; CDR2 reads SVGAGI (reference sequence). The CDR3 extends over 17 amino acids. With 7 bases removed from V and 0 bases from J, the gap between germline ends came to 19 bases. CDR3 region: CASKGPMGTHSGNTIYF. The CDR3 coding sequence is TGTGCCAGCAAGGGGCCGATGGGGACCCACTCTGGAAACACCATATATTTT.

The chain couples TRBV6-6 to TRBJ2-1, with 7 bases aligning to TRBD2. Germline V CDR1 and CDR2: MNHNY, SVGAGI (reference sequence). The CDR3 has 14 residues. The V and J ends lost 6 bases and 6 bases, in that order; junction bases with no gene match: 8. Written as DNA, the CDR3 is TGTGCCAGCAGGCCGGGTGGGGGGGGCAATGAGCAGTTCTTC. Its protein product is CASRPGGGGNEQFF.

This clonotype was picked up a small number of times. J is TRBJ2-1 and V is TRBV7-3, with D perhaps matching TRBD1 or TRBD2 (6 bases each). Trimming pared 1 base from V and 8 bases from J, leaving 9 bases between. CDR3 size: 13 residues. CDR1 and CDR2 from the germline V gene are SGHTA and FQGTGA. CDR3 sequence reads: CASSLRGAYEQFF. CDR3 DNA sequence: TGTGCCAGCAGCTTAAGGGGGGCCTATGAGCAGTTCTTC.

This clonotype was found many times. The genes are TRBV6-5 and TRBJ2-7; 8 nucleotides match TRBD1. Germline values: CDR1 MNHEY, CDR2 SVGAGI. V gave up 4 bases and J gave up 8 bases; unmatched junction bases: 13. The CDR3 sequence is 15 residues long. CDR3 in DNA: TGTGCCAGCAGTTTTGACAGGGGTGTCGAGACAAAGCAGTACTTC. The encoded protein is CASSFDRGVETKQYF.

CDR3 DNA: TGTGCCAGCAGCGGACCCGGGGGGAGCACTGAAGCTTTCTTT. Its protein is CASSGPGGSTEAFF. V is TRBV9 and J is TRBJ1-1; a weak D match, TRBD1 (5 bases). The CDR3 sequence is 14 residues long. The V gene's germline CDR1 is SGDLS and CDR2 YYNGEE. V gave up 3 bases and J gave up 4 bases, with 13 bases separating them.

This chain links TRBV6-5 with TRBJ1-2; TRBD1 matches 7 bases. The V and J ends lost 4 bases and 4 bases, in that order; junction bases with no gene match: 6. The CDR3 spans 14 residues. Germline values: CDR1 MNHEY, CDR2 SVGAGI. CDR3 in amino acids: CASSSGTASYGYTF. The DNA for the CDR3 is TGTGCCAGCAGTTCCGGGACAGCCTCCTATGGCTACACCTTC.

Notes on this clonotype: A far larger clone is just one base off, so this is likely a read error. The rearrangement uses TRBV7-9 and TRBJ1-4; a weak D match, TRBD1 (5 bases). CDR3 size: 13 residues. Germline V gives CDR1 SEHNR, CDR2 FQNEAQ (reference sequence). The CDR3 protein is CASSLGLNEKQFF. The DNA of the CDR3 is TGTGCCAGCAGCTTGGGACTTAATGAAAAACAGTTTTTT. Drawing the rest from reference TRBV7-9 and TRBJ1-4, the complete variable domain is DTGVSQNPRHKITKRGQNVTFRCDPISEHNRLYWYRQTLGQGPEFLTYFQNEAQLEKSRLLSDRFSAERPKGSFSTLEIQRTEQGDSAMYLCASSLGLNEKQFFGSGTQLSVL.

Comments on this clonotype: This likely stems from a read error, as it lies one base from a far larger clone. The CDR3 sequence: CASSRLAGAGSEQYF. The CDR3 DNA reads TGTGCCAGCAGCCGCCTAGCGGGGGCCGGGAGTGAGCAGTACTTC. The rearrangement uses TRBV7-2 and TRBJ2-7; 10 positions match TRBD2. Germline CDR1 and CDR2: SGHTA and FQGNSA. The CDR3 totals 15 residues. The ends lost 5 bases at V and 7 bases at J; junction bases unmatched: 11.

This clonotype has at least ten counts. The CDR3 nucleotides read TGTGCCAGCAGCCAAGATCGTATTTCACCCCTCCACTTT. Translated: CASSQDRISPLHF. The V gene is TRBV14, the J gene TRBJ1-6; D gene unclear. The CDR3 length is 13 residues. V lost 0 bases, J lost 9 bases, and 6 bases lay in between. Looked up from germline, CDR1 is SGHDN and CDR2 is FVKESK.

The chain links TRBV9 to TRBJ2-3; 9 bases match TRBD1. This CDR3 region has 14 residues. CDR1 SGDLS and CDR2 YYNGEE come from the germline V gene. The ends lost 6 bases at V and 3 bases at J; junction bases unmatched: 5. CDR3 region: CASNRQGVTDTQYF. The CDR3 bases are TGTGCCAGCAACCGACAGGGGGTGACAGATACGCAGTATTTT.

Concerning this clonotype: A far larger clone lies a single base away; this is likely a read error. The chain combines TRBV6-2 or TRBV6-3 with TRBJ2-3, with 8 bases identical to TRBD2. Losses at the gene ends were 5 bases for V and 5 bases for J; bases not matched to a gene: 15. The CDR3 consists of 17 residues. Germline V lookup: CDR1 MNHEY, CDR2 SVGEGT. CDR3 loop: CASSRARVAGTRDTQYF. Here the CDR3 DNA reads TGTGCCAGCAGTAGGGCGAGGGTAGCGGGGACCAGAGATACGCAGTATTTT.